One sample yielded the 24 T cell receptor beta chains listed below, sequenced in a study of control samples from healthy donors and cancer patients. Profiling relied on immunoSEQ multiplex PCR, and the TCRdb table lists in-frame clones only, not all of them. In the table there are approximately 180,000 clones, under 95% of which are singletons. The source material was blood. The receptors here all came from a woman aged 18-30 years in good health.

The rearrangement uses TRBV6-5 and TRBJ1-2; D is ambiguous. The CDR3 is 14 amino acids. V lost 5 bases and J lost 0, with 10 bases in between. CDR1 and CDR2 (germline): MNHEY, SVGAGI. DNA for the CDR3: TGTGCCAGCAGTATGGGGAAAGCTAACTATGGCTACACCTTC. Translating it yields CASSMGKANYGYTF.

This clone was detected many times. For the CDR3, the DNA is TGTGCCAGCACCAAAAATCCCGGGTCCAATGAAAAACTGTTTTTT. Amino acid sequence: CASTKNPGSNEKLFF. This chain joins TRBV28 and TRBJ1-4, with D unclear. V was cut by 7 bases and J by 5 bases, with 17 bases left in between. Germline CDR1 reads MDHEN; CDR2 reads SYDVKM. The CDR3 totals 15 residues.

The chain has TRBV5-1 and TRBJ1-1, with TRBD1 identical over 8 bases. This CDR3 has 16 residues. The germline CDR1 and CDR2 sequences are SGHRS and YFSETQ. The junction had 13 bases not matched to a gene; V was cut back by 2 bases and J by 7 bases. CDR3 in amino acids: CASSFTFPGTGVEAFF. In DNA, the CDR3 is TGCGCCAGCAGCTTTACTTTCCCAGGGACAGGAGTTGAAGCTTTCTTT. The full variable domain, in which reference TRBV5-1 and TRBJ1-1 provide the parts outside the CDR3, is KAGVTQTPRYLIKTRGQQVTLSCSPISGHRSVSWYQQTPGQGLQFLFEYFSETQRNKGNFPGRFSGRQFSNSRSEMNVSTLELGDSALYLCASSFTFPGTGVEAFFGQGTRLTVV.

The gene calls are TRBV3-1 (or the pseudogene TRBV3-2) and TRBJ1-5; no reliable D call. V was shortened by 3 bases and J by 5 bases, with 8 bases between the two germline ends. Per the germline V gene, CDR1 is LGHDT and CDR2 is YNNKEL (reference sequence). This CDR3 is built from 13 residues. In DNA form, the CDR3 reads TGTGCCAGCAGCCAGGACGCCTATCAGCCCCAGCATTTT. Translation gives CASSQDAYQPQHF.

The V call is TRBV27, the J call TRBJ2-2; 10 positions agree with TRBD2. Germline CDR1 reads MNHEY; CDR2 reads SMNVEV (reference sequence). This CDR3 contains 16 residues. V lost 4 bases to trimming and J lost 4 bases; unmatched junction nucleotides: 6. The CDR3 loop reads CASSYVAGGGTGELFF. CDR3 coding DNA: TGTGCCAGCAGTTACGTAGCGGGGGGAGGCACCGGGGAGCTGTTTTTT.

The chain carries TRBV27 and TRBJ1-2; 9 positions agree with TRBD1. This CDR3 spans 15 amino acids. V shed 5 bases, J shed 4 bases, and the junction held 8 bases outside the gene matches. The germline V gene encodes CDR1 MNHEY and CDR2 SMNVEV (reference sequence). The CDR3 loop reads CASSVHRGLPYGYTF. DNA of the CDR3: TGTGCCAGCAGTGTACACAGGGGGCTACCCTATGGCTACACCTTC.

DNA for the CDR3: TGTGCCAGCAGTTACTCGCGGGCCCTGAATACGCAGTATTTT. Its translation: CASSYSRALNTQYF. V is TRBV6-2 or TRBV6-3 and J is TRBJ2-3; possible D gene TRBD2, 5 bases. The CDR3 runs 14 residues. Germline V CDR1 and CDR2: MNHEY, SVGEGT. Trimming cost V 0 bases and J 7 bases, with 11 bases left between them.

The CDR3 DNA is TGTGCCAGCAGCTTAGATCAGGGCTTGAACACTGAAGCTTTCTTT. Protein sequence: CASSLDQGLNTEAFF. The chain combines TRBV7-9 with TRBJ1-1; a possible D gene is TRBD1 (5 bases). The CDR3 runs 15 residues. Per the germline V gene, CDR1 is SEHNR and CDR2 is FQNEAQ (reference sequence). Trimming left V 1 base short and J 0 bases short, with 9 bases between.

The V and J genes are TRBV3-1 (or the pseudogene TRBV3-2) and TRBJ1-1, with 7 bases lining up with TRBD1. The CDR3 extends over 13 amino acids. Trimming removed 7 bases from V and 2 bases from J; junction bases left unmatched: 4. Per germline, CDR1 LGHDT and CDR2 YNNKEL (reference sequence). The CDR3 spells CASNIGGNTEAFF. The CDR3 DNA reads TGTGCCAGCAACATAGGGGGCAACACTGAAGCTTTCTTT.

Turning to this clone: This sample also contains other DNA sequences that code for the same CDR3. CDR3 in DNA: TGTGCCAGCAGCTTGGGAGGCAACACTGAAGCTTTCTTT. It is translated as CASSLGGNTEAFF. The chain links TRBV5-6 to TRBJ1-1, with D uncertain. This CDR3 contains 13 residues. The germline V gene has CDR1 SGHDT and CDR2 YYEEEE. The ends were cut back, 0 bases at V and 2 bases at J, with 5 bases in the middle.

This chain links TRBV9 with TRBJ2-3; TRBD2 aligns across 10 bases. V gave up 5 bases and J gave up 0 bases; unmatched junction bases: 9. The germline gives CDR1 SGDLS, CDR2 YYNGEE. The CDR3 length is 17 residues. In DNA, the CDR3 is TGTGCCAGCAGTACCGGGACTAGCGTCCTCAGCACAGATACGCAGTATTTT. It specifies CASSTGTSVLSTDTQYF.

This rearrangement joins TRBV10-2 to TRBJ2-5; perhaps TRBD2 as D (6 bases). Trimming removed 4 bases from V and 5 bases from J, with 11 bases in between. The CDR3 sequence is 13 residues long. Germline V gene lookup returns CDR1 WSHSY and CDR2 SAAADI. In DNA, the CDR3 is TGCGCCAGCAGTGGACTAGGCAGGGAGACCCAGTACTTC. This sequence encodes CASSGLGRETQYF.

This chain connects TRBV3-1 (or the pseudogene TRBV3-2) to TRBJ2-2; no reliable D call. The germline V gene encodes CDR1 LGHDT and CDR2 YNNKEL (reference sequence). CDR3 size: 15 residues. V lost 0 bases to trimming and J lost 6 bases, with 11 bases between them. The CDR3 bases are TGTGCCAGCAGCCAAGATGGTCCTTGGGCCGGGGAGCTGTTTTTT. Amino acids: CASSQDGPWAGELFF.

The rearrangement joins TRBV28 to TRBJ2-7; TRBD1 matches at 8 bases. The CDR3 length is 13 residues. V lost 5 bases and J lost 6; bases outside the gene matches: 6. CDR1 MDHEN and CDR2 SYDVKM come from the germline V gene. DNA for the CDR3: TGTGCCAGCAGTGCGAGGACAGGGCCCGAGCAGTACTTC. This sequence encodes CASSARTGPEQYF.

The genes are TRBV5-1 and TRBJ1-4, with 9 bases fitting TRBD1. The germline gives CDR1 SGHRS, CDR2 YFSETQ. The V gene end was trimmed by 2 bases and the J gene end by 0 bases; junction bases not matched to a gene: 5. The CDR3 has 17 amino acids. The CDR3 DNA reads TGCGCCAGCAGCTTCCAGGACAGGGGAGCAACTAATGAAAAACTGTTTTTT. Residues: CASSFQDRGATNEKLFF.

The chain combines TRBV21-1 with TRBJ1-6. TRBV21-1 is listed as a pseudogene. There are 13 residues in the CDR3. CDR3 nucleotide sequence: TGTGCCAGCATTCCTAAGAGGGGTTCACCCCTCCACTTT. Its translation: CASIPKRGSPLHF.

This chain connects TRBV5-1 to TRBJ2-7; TRBD2 aligns across 7 bases. V lost 4 bases, J lost 0 bases, and 10 bases stayed unmatched. Germline assignment: CDR1 SGHRS and CDR2 YFSETQ. The CDR3 has 16 residues. The CDR3 coding sequence is TGCGCCAGCAGCCAAGGGAGCGGGACCCTCTCCTACGAGCAGTACTTC. Residues: CASSQGSGTLSYEQYF.

The DNA for the CDR3 is TGTGCCACCAGTGTTGAAAGGGGGCCGGGGGAGACCCAGTACTTC. It codes for CATSVERGPGETQYF. The chain carries TRBV24-1 and TRBJ2-5; 7 positions agree with TRBD1. The V segment lost 5 bases and the J segment 5 bases; nucleotides outside the gene matches: 10. From germline, CDR1 is KGHDR and CDR2 SFDVKD. The length of the CDR3 is 15 residues.

This clone was counted a single time. The chain uses TRBV27 and TRBJ2-3; no firm D call. The ends were cut back, 5 bases at V and 8 bases at J, with 17 bases in the middle. This CDR3 has 14 residues. Germline assignment: CDR1 MNHEY and CDR2 SMNVEV (reference sequence). The CDR3 coding sequence is TGTGCCAGCAGTCAGCAGGCCTCAGTGGGTACGCAGTATTTT. It encodes CASSQQASVGTQYF.

This chain uses TRBV18 with TRBJ1-5; D uncertain. V lost 0 bases to trimming and J lost 0 bases, with 6 bases between them. Germline V lookup: CDR1 KGHSH, CDR2 LQKENI. The CDR3 extends over 15 amino acids. CDR3 amino acids: CASSPPPGSNQPQHF. The CDR3 region has the DNA TGTGCCAGCTCACCACCCCCGGGTAGCAATCAGCCCCAGCATTTT.

The chain carries TRBV19 and TRBJ2-3, with 11 bases that match TRBD2. Per germline, CDR1 LNHDA and CDR2 SQIVND (reference sequence). The CDR3 length is 15 residues. Trimming took 4 bases from V and 2 from J; bases not matched to a gene: 2. In DNA form, the CDR3 reads TGTGCCAGTAGTACTAGCGGGGGGATCACAGATACGCAGTATTTT. This codes for CASSTSGGITDTQYF.

The chain carries TRBV28 and TRBJ1-1; TRBD1 agrees at 11 bases. V was clipped by 8 bases and J by 4 bases; unmatched bases: 3. Germline CDR1 MDHEN, CDR2 SYDVKM. The CDR3 spans 13 residues. The CDR3: CASPGQGGTEAFF. The CDR3 nucleotides are TGTGCCAGCCCGGGACAGGGGGGCACTGAAGCTTTCTTT.

The rearrangement joins TRBV2 to TRBJ1-5; no clear D gene. The CDR3 extends over 13 amino acids. The V gene lost 4 bases and the J gene lost 4 bases, with 8 bases spanning the gap. The germline gives CDR1 SNHLY, CDR2 FYNNEI. CDR3 bases: TGTGCCAGCAGTGTGGCAAGGAATCAGCCCCAGCATTTT. Its translation: CASSVARNQPQHF.

The V call is TRBV5-8, the J call TRBJ2-1; 9 bases are shared with TRBD2. The germline V gene encodes CDR1 SGHTS and CDR2 YDEGEE. Trimming removed 0 bases from V and 8 bases from J; junction bases left unmatched: 15. The CDR3 totals 18 residues. The CDR3 loop reads CASSLGISSGRRSYEQFF. DNA for the CDR3: TGTGCCAGCAGCTTGGGCATCAGCAGCGGGAGGCGATCATATGAGCAGTTCTTC.